A single sample is the source of the 3 T cell receptor beta chains below, sequenced in a study of a mutant IDH1 vaccine in newly diagnosed glioma. Described time point: baseline, week 1 (first vaccination visit). Treatment here: pre-vaccination baseline after standard-of-care therapy. The table came from immunoSEQ multiplex PCR; TCRdb's copy has only in-frame clones and leaves some out. The sample lists around 56,000 clones, about nine tenths seen once, with 2.6% in the top ten. The specimen comprised PBMCs, sampled from a glioma patient treated with radiotherapy, temozolomide or both. The receptors were sampled from a man aged 45-60 years with glioma.

The chain uses TRBV7-9 and TRBJ1-6; D perhaps matches TRBD1 (6 bases). Germline CDR1 SEHNR, CDR2 FQNEAQ (reference sequence). Trimming left V 5 bases short and J 0 bases short, with 11 bases between. This CDR3 spans 16 amino acids. The CDR3 loop reads CASSKGHSSYNSPLHF. CDR3 DNA: TGTGCCAGCAGCAAGGGACATAGCTCCTATAATTCACCCCTCCACTTT.

The chain employs TRBV6-5 and TRBJ2-1; 10 positions agree with TRBD1. There are 15 residues in the CDR3. In germline, CDR1 is MNHEY, CDR2 SVGAGI. V was clipped by 1 base and J by 8 bases; unmatched bases: 5. The CDR3 loop reads CASSYLDRGYDEQFF. The DNA of the CDR3 is TGTGCCAGCAGTTACTTGGACAGGGGGTACGATGAGCAGTTCTTC.

The chain is built from TRBV2 and TRBJ2-3; TRBD1 agrees at 7 bases. The J segment lost 7 bases and the V segment lost 6 bases, leaving 10 bases of the junction unmatched. Germline CDR1 reads SNHLY; CDR2 reads FYNNEI. The length of the CDR3 is 14 residues. Here the CDR3 DNA reads TGTGCCAGCAGGGATGACAGGGCGCCAAATACGCAGTATTTT. Its translation: CASRDDRAPNTQYF.